This T cell receptor (beta chain) appears in the sequencing data of a study of blood T cell repertoires in COVID-19 (dated by TCRdb to about 2020). About the full investigation: The collaborator samples originated in the United States, Italy and Spain and spanned the acute and convalescent phases of COVID-19. The material from the prospective study consisted of cDNA or gDNA derived from T cells, B-cell-depleted T cells, or PBMCs. Deeply sampled blood TCRbeta repertoires from subjects exposed to, actively infected with, or recovered from COVID-19 were included in the dataset. A freely available public database, intended as a resource for researchers studying the immune response to SARS-CoV-2, is where the repertoires were released. The samples were drawn from two sources: the first 160 participants of the ongoing ImmuneRACE study, and 1,000 to 1,500 subjects contributed by 6 global collaborators. The sample metadata nearly always contained a de-identified subject ID, COVID-19 status, age in years and sex. Where available, HLA class I and class II types were obtained from metadata supplied by the sample provider rather than from assay-based typing. Study-wide conclusions, independent of this receptor: The quantity of clinical and demographic metadata differed by source and by participant and was supplied without curation.

This clone was observed once. Its antigen is not yet known. No base quality values were provided; no much bigger clone lies one nucleotide off. The CDR3 spans 15 residues, from the cysteine through the phenylalanine. The sequence is cut down to CDR3 DNA, 45 bases in frame from base 1. The germline V gene (reference sequence) specifies SEHNR as CDR1 and FQNEAQ as CDR2. V is clipped by 5 bases and J by 2 bases, and the sequence between their germline boundaries is 15 bases long. The collaborating institutions used their own protocols to collect whole blood in K2EDTA tubes. For TCRbeta analysis, collaborators shipped samples in one of three forms: frozen whole blood, isolated PBMCs, or DNA extracted from either of those sample types. TCRbeta CDR3 regions were amplified from genomic DNA using the immunoSEQ Assay, a bias-controlled multiplex PCR. In the source study's methods: The number of nucleated cells in each sample was estimated from the amplification of reference gene primers within the assay. To quantify the absolute abundance of each unique TCRbeta CDR3 rearrangement, sequence reads were collapsed and filtered. For each sample, productive Simpson clonality was calculated as the square root of Simpson's diversity index across productive rearrangements. TCRdb re-hosts the immuneACCESS table, in-frame sequences only. Its copies lack some clones; in the studies checked, an unresolved V gene accounts for under half of them, and the cause for the rest is not known. For V, J and clone size, that table is used; D and trimming come from the DNA. The sample profile shows 150,000 to 200,000 clones; around nine tenths of them were found once. Approximately 0.48% of the sample is in the top ten clones.

Input material: peripheral blood. The V and J segments used are TRBV7-9 and TRBJ2-5; the D gene is perhaps TRBD2, from 6 matching bases. This receptor was identified in a man in his fifties with acute or convalescent COVID-19. The CDR3 has the sequence CASSPGGRIQETQYF. Here is the DNA: TGTGCCAGCAGCCCCGGGGGACGCATACAAGAGACCCAGTACTTC.